This note documents a single T cell receptor beta chain sequence. This clonotype came up a few times. Its antigen is currently not known. Within one base of it there is no much larger clone, and no base qualities were kept. The method was RACE. TCRdb lists the instrument as NextSeq 500. During library preparation, unique molecular identifiers were attached to individual cDNA molecules so that TCRs could be counted in a quantitative, reproducible way. For every blood RNA sample, sequencing covered both the TCR alpha and TCR beta chains. Per the source publication's procedure: A median of about 87,000 TCRs per sample was observed, with a range of about 20,000 to 690,600. The Decombinator software suite was used to annotate the V, J and CDR3 of the TCR reads. To make PS versus PT1 abundance plots, every sample was subsampled to the same number of TCRs (28,000). TCRs were defined as expanded if absent before sensitization and observed at least eight times at the 2-week time point. Starting from the raw public reads, TCRdb applied fastp trimming at Q25, assembled clones with MiXCR and retained in-frame beta chains. Rows with one shared CDR3 protein collapse into an entry with the most common genes and DNA. TCRdb's processing, not the authors' own work, is the source of the V and J calls. The sample has some 330,000 distinct CDR3 sequences on record, roughly 6% of them singletons. The ten largest clones add up to less than 9% of the sample.

The sample's time point label, in plain terms: pre-sensitization, week 0. Reading the label with the study, this specimen's treatment or condition is: therapeutic diphenylcyclopropenone sensitization with weekly scalp DPC. At every patch-test visit, the blood draw took place before the patch test was put on. To be eligible, patients had to be aged 18 to 70, diagnosed with alopecia and judged suitable for DPC therapy, while pregnant patients were excluded. Total RNA was isolated from unfractionated whole blood collected in Tempus Blood RNA tubes. V lost 1 base and J lost 7 bases, and the count of bases not matched to a germline gene is 10. The CDR3 measures 17 amino acids from cysteine to phenylalanine. The retained sequence is limited to the CDR3, 51 bases, with the frame set at the first base. The CDR1 and CDR2 encoded by the germline V gene are LGHNA and YSLEER. The sample comes from a study of human T cells and chemical hapten exposure (dated by TCRdb to about 2021). Study-level background: For sensitization, 2% DPC in acetone was applied to a roughly 2 cm by roughly 2 cm area of upper inner arm skin. Throughout the approximately 24-week study period, patients were also given weekly therapeutic DPC doses on the scalp. Patch tests used Finn chambers with 0.01% DPC on the upper back, scored after 6 days by International Contact Dermatitis Research Group standards. The patient cohort, mostly female, included alopecia areata with under or over 50% scalp involvement, alopecia totalis and alopecia universalis. Libraries were pooled for sequencing, and variation in per-sample TCR yields was attributed mainly to small differences in library volumes within the pool. Peripheral blood TCR repertoire changes were tracked in vivo in alopecia patients during primary and secondary sensitization to the hapten diphenylcyclopropenone (DPC). Blood samples were taken from patients before sensitization (week 0) and then at 2, 6 and about 24 weeks after DPC sensitization. Blood for TCR sequencing was provided by twenty-nine alopecia patients at one to four time points (pre-sensitization, 2, 6 and 24 weeks).

The paper as a whole reports these results and caveats: A positive correlation was found between the number of PT1 expanded TCRs and patch test score, with significance reached at thresholds 8, 16 and 32 but not 4. Expanded TCRs formed significantly more large CDR3 similarity clusters than pre-sensitization or healthy control sets, consistent with antigen-driven responses. Repeated subsampling changed both the strength of the expansion versus patch-test correlation and the threshold at which the correlation became significant. Alopecia, a presumed autoimmune disease, was present in all patients, so the immune response of the patients might differ from that of healthy individuals. No change with DPC sensitization was found in the number of TCRs above 1 in 1000 frequency, and no evidence of global repertoire structure alterations was found.

This chain joins TRBV4-3 to TRBJ2-5; 12 of the junction bases match TRBD2. The material sequenced was whole blood, taken in connection with sensitization to the hapten diphenylcyclopropenone (DPC). This TCR was recovered from a young woman with alopecia areata. Some clones in this sample may be carry-over from other donors' samples. The DNA reads TGCGCCAGCAGCCAAGGACTAGCGGGGGCCCAGCTGGGGACCCAGTACTTC. Translated, this is CASSQGLAGAQLGTQYF.